This T cell receptor (beta chain) appears in the sequencing data of a study of blood T cells in healthy people across ages. The V end lost 5 bases, the J end lost 2 bases, and 10 bases lay between the germline ends. This CDR3 has 14 residues. A second roughly 7 to 12 cycle PCR used barcoded and J-beta primers. MiXCR was run by TCRdb on the 5' RACE reads, yielding one entry per CDR3 protein. The table lists 1.5 million to 2 million distinct CDR3 sequences, 28% of them singletons. V is TRBV12-3 or TRBV12-4 and J is TRBJ1-3; D call uncertain. The TCR comes from a woman in her 30s in good health. The sequenced material came from blood. In nucleotides, the CDR3 is TGTGCCAGCAGTCCCGGGTTGGCTGGAAACACCATATATTTT. Translated, it gives CASSPGLAGNTIYF.